This paragraph reports one T cell receptor beta chain. The source of the sample is a study of blood T cell repertoires in COVID-19. The wider study: Samples representing acute and convalescent COVID-19 were sourced from the United States, Italy and Spain. Sources were T cells, B-cell-depleted T cells, or PBMCs; the material itself was cDNA or gDNA.

Authors' data handling: Researchers report that nucleated cell counts were estimated from reference gene primer amplification. TCRdb's table, derived via immunoSEQ multiplex PCR, lists solely in-frame clones and lacks some. V, J and clone size were drawn from that table, and D and trimming were deduced from the DNA. The sample yields about 88,000 clones, about 88% seen once. Material for sequencing was peripheral blood. This TCR was recovered from a woman aged 80 or older with acute or convalescent COVID-19.

CDR3 bases: TGTGCCAGCAGTTACATAAGCGGGGGGTGGTCCTACAATGAGCAGTTCTTC. The encoded protein is CASSYISGGWSYNEQFF. The V and J genes are TRBV6-2 or TRBV6-3 and TRBJ2-1, with 9 bases fitting TRBD2. The CDR3 contains 17 residues. J gave up 1 base and V 2 bases, and 6 bases lay outside the gene matches. Germline-derived CDR1 and CDR2 are MNHEY and SVGEGT.